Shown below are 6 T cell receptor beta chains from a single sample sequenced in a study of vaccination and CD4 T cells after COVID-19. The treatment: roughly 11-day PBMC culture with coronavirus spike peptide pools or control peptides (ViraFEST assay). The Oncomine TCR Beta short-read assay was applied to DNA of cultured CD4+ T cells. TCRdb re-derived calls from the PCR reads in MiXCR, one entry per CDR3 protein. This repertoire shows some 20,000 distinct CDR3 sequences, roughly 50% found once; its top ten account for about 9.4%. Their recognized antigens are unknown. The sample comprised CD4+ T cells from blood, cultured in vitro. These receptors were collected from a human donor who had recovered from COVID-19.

CDR3 in amino acids: CASSIDEATEAFF. CDR3 DNA sequence: TGTGCCAGCAGCATCGACGAGGCCACTGAAGCTTTCTTT. The rearrangement joins TRBV5-4 to TRBJ1-1; no firm D call. Trimming took 4 bases from V and 4 from J, leaving 11 bases between them. CDR1 and CDR2 from the germline V gene are SGHNT and YYREEE (reference sequence). CDR3 length: 13 residues.

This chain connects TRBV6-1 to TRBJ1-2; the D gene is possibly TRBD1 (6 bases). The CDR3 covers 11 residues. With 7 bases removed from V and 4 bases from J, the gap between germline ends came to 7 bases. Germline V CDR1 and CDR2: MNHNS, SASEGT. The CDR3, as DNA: TGTGCCAGCACGGGGGCCTATGGCTACACCTTC. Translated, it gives CASTGAYGYTF.

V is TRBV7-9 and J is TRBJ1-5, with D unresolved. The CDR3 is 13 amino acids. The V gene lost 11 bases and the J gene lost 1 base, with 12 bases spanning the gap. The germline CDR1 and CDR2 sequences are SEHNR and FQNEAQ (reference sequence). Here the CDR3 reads CASQEASNQPQHF. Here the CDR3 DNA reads TGTGCCTCCCAGGAGGCCAGCAATCAGCCCCAGCATTTT.

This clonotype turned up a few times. The CDR3 reads CATSSGYNEQFF. CDR3 bases: TGTGCCACCAGCAGCGGCTACAATGAGCAGTTCTTC. The chain combines TRBV15 with TRBJ2-1, with D unclear. Trimming removed 3 bases at V and 3 bases at J, with 3 bases between. The CDR3 extends over 12 amino acids. CDR1 is LNHNV and CDR2 is YYDKDF in the germline V gene (reference sequence).

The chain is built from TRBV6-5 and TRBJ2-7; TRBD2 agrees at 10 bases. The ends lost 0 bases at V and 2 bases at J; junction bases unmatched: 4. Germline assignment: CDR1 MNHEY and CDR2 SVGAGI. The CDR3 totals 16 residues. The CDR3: CASSYSPSGSTYEQYF. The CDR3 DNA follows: TGTGCCAGCAGTTACTCTCCTAGCGGGAGCACCTACGAGCAGTACTTC.

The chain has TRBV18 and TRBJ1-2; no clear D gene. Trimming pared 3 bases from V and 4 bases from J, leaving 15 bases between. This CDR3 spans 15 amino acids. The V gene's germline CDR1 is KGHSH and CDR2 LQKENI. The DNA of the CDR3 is TGTGCCAGCTCACCGCATCCGGCAGCAACCTATGGCTACACCTTC. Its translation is CASSPHPAATYGYTF.